What follows are 15 T cell receptor beta chains derived from one specimen sequenced in a study of vaccination and CD4 T cells after COVID-19. These receptors' antigens are unknown. The Oncomine TCR Beta short-read assay sequenced DNA from cultured CD4+ T cells. TCRdb used MiXCR to reprocess the PCR reads, holding one entry per CDR3 protein. The sample has approximately 20,000 distinct CDR3 sequences, roughly 52% seen once; the top ten hold about 7.4%. Treatment reported: 10-day PBMC culture with coronavirus spike peptide pools or control peptides (ViraFEST assay). Sequencing was carried out using CD4+ T cells from blood, cultured in vitro. All receptors derive from a human donor who had recovered from COVID-19.

This chain links TRBV20-1 with TRBJ2-4; D gene ambiguous. Trimming shortened V by 6 bases and J by 2 bases, and 8 bases separated the two germline ends. Germline assignment: CDR1 DFQATT and CDR2 SNEGSKA (reference sequence). The length of the CDR3 is 12 residues. The CDR3 region has the DNA TGCAGTGCCCCAAGCTCCAAAAACATTCAGTACTTC. Translated: CSAPSSKNIQYF.

The V call is TRBV19, the J call TRBJ1-2, with 8 bases lining up with TRBD1. This CDR3 contains 17 residues. The J segment lost 0 bases and the V segment lost 5 bases, leaving 11 bases of the junction unmatched. Looked up from germline, CDR1 is LNHDA and CDR2 is SQIVND (reference sequence). The CDR3 DNA reads as TGTGCCAGTAGTCCACAGACAGGGGCGTCGGCTAACTATGGCTACACCTTC. This codes for CASSPQTGASANYGYTF. The full variable domain, completed using reference TRBV19 and TRBJ1-2, is DGGITQSPKYLFRKEGQNVTLSCEQNLNHDAMYWYRQDPGQGLRLIYYSQIVNDFQKGDIAEGYSVSREKKESFPLTVTSAQKNPTAFYLCASSPQTGASANYGYTFGSGTRLTVV.

This clonotype was picked up a small number of times. The V and J genes are TRBV2 and TRBJ1-5, with unresolved D. The CDR3 extends over 15 amino acids. V was trimmed by 3 bases and J by 0 bases, leaving 9 bases between them. Germline CDR1 is SNHLY and CDR2 is FYNNEI. CDR3 coding DNA: TGTGCCAGCAGTGAGGCGAGTTATAGCAATCAGCCCCAGCATTTT. Its protein is CASSEASYSNQPQHF.

The chain has TRBV7-3 and TRBJ2-5; D might be TRBD1 or TRBD2, each matching 5 bases. Trimming stripped 2 bases from V and 2 bases from J, with 9 bases between. This CDR3 has 14 residues. CDR1 SGHTA and CDR2 FQGTGA come from the germline V gene. The CDR3 here is CASSLEGTQETQYF. The CDR3 DNA sequence: TGTGCCAGCAGCTTAGAGGGGACGCAAGAGACCCAGTACTTC.

This chain uses TRBV10-3 with TRBJ2-5; D is possibly TRBD1 or TRBD2 (7 bases each). The CDR3 runs 14 residues. Germline assignment: CDR1 ENHRY and CDR2 SYGVKD. Trimming took off 2 bases at V and 5 bases at J, with 12 bases between the two ends. Here the CDR3 DNA reads TGTGCCATCAGTGAGAGGGGGCGGGAGGAGACCCAGTACTTC. Protein sequence: CAISERGREETQYF.

This clonotype was picked up a small number of times. The chain is built from TRBV6-2 or TRBV6-3 and TRBJ1-2, with D tentatively TRBD1 (5 bases). The V end was cut by 0 bases, the J end by 3 bases, with 8 bases between. The CDR3 totals 14 residues. The germline CDR1 and CDR2 sequences are MNHEY and SVGEGT. The CDR3 here is CASSYSQGYYGYTF. In nucleotides, the CDR3 is TGTGCCAGCAGTTACTCGCAGGGCTACTATGGCTACACCTTC.

The chain couples TRBV7-9 to TRBJ1-1, with a possible D match to TRBD1 (5 bases). The germline gives CDR1 SEHNR, CDR2 FQNEAQ (reference sequence). Trimming removed 2 bases from V and 7 bases from J, with 14 bases in between. This CDR3 is built from 14 residues. The CDR3 DNA reads as TGTGCCAGCAGCTTATCGTTACAGGCCCATGAAGCTTTCTTT. It specifies CASSLSLQAHEAFF.

The chain uses TRBV20-1 and TRBJ1-3, with 8 bases aligning to TRBD1. V gave up 6 bases and J gave up 1 base; unmatched junction bases: 5. CDR1 is DFQATT and CDR2 is SNEGSKA in the germline V gene (reference sequence). This CDR3 has 14 amino acids. In nucleotides, the CDR3 is TGCAGTGCCAACAGGGGGGGATCTGGAAACACCATATATTTT. This gives the protein CSANRGGSGNTIYF.

CDR3 DNA: TGTGCCAGCAGTCCTGGGCCTCAGCCCCAGCATTTT. Translating gives CASSPGPQPQHF. The chain couples TRBV12-3 or TRBV12-4 to TRBJ1-5; D gene ambiguous. The V gene lost 5 bases and the J gene lost 6 bases, with 8 bases spanning the gap. This CDR3 contains 12 residues.

The gene calls are TRBV24-1 and TRBJ2-2, with 8 bases identical to TRBD1. From germline, CDR1 is KGHDR and CDR2 SFDVKD. The CDR3 runs to 17 residues. The V gene end was trimmed by 5 bases and the J gene end by 1 base; junction bases not matched to a gene: 8. The CDR3 region is CATSGDPGTGNTGELFF. The CDR3 bases are TGTGCCACCAGTGGCGATCCCGGGACAGGGAACACCGGGGAGCTGTTTTTT.

The rearrangement links TRBV7-2 to TRBJ2-7; D uncertain. The CDR3 has 14 residues. V lost 5 bases, J lost 0 bases, and 11 bases lay in between. The germline V gene encodes CDR1 SGHTA and CDR2 FQGNSA. DNA of the CDR3: TGTGCCAGCAGCCTAGGCAGGCGCTCCTACGAGCAGTACTTC. This codes for CASSLGRRSYEQYF. Together with reference TRBV7-2 and TRBJ2-7, the CDR3 gives the full variable domain: GAGVSQSPSNKVTEKGKDVELRCDPISGHTALYWYRQSLGQGLEFLIYFQGNSAPDKSGLPSDRFSAERTGGSVSTLTIQRTQQEDSAVYLCASSLGRRSYEQYFGPGTRLTVT.

The J gene is TRBJ1-2, the V gene TRBV27, with no clear D. Germline loops: CDR1 MNHEY, CDR2 SMNVEV (reference sequence). The CDR3 covers 13 residues. With 5 bases removed from V and 8 bases from J, the gap between germline ends came to 15 bases. For the CDR3, the DNA is TGTGCCAGCAGTGGCGCAAGAAGAGGGGGCTACACCTTC. It codes for CASSGARRGGYTF.

The table lists this clonotype with a few counts. The V and J genes are TRBV20-1 and TRBJ1-1; D ambiguous. The CDR3 is 13 residues long. The germline V gene encodes CDR1 DFQATT and CDR2 SNEGSKA (reference sequence). Trimming removed 6 bases from V and 0 bases from J, with 11 bases in between. This chain's CDR3 is CSAADGVNTEAFF. For the CDR3, the DNA is TGCAGTGCCGCCGACGGGGTGAACACTGAAGCTTTCTTT.

The rearrangement links TRBV7-9 to TRBJ2-2, with 8 bases lining up with TRBD1. This CDR3 has 15 amino acids. J was trimmed by 8 bases and V by 3 bases; bases with no gene match: 8. The V gene's germline CDR1 is SEHNR and CDR2 FQNEAQ (reference sequence). CDR3 sequence reads: CASSLRTGNSGELFF. CDR3 nucleotides: TGTGCCAGCAGCTTGAGGACAGGGAATTCAGGGGAGCTGTTTTTT.

The count of this clonotype is one. The chain links TRBV19 to TRBJ1-1, with TRBD1 matching 7 bases. Germline trimming cut 2 bases from V and 1 base from J; bases unmatched to any gene: 4. The CDR3 covers 15 residues. The germline CDR1 and CDR2 sequences are LNHDA and SQIVND (reference sequence). CDR3 sequence reads: CASSIQDRWNTEAFF. The CDR3 bases are TGTGCCAGTAGTATACAGGACAGGTGGAACACTGAAGCTTTCTTT.